This T cell receptor beta chain stems from a study of cytomegalovirus exposure and HLA in healthy donors. Study observations and caveats: Rare TCR sequences dominated, though some public TCRs recurred in many donors. A few CMV-associated chains proved CMV antigen-specific in vitro.

The 120-subject validation cohort, separate from the approximately 670-subject first cohort, included the donors. The data were produced by immunoSEQ multiplex PCR, yet TCRdb's version contains in-frame clones alone and is incomplete. The table has 95,000 to 150,000 clones, roughly nine tenths seen once. V was clipped by 7 bases and J by 1 base; unmatched bases: 8. The length of the CDR3 is 15 residues. CDR1 MNHNS and CDR2 SASEGT come from the germline V gene. This clone has only a few counts. What it binds is not known. This rearrangement joins TRBV6-1 to TRBJ2-3; 7 positions agree with TRBD2. Sequencing used PBMCs. This TCR derives from a young woman in good health and CMV-seronegative. The CDR3 DNA reads as TGTGCCAGCACCGAATCCGCGGGGGGCACAGATACGCAGTATTTT. Its translation: CASTESAGGTDTQYF.